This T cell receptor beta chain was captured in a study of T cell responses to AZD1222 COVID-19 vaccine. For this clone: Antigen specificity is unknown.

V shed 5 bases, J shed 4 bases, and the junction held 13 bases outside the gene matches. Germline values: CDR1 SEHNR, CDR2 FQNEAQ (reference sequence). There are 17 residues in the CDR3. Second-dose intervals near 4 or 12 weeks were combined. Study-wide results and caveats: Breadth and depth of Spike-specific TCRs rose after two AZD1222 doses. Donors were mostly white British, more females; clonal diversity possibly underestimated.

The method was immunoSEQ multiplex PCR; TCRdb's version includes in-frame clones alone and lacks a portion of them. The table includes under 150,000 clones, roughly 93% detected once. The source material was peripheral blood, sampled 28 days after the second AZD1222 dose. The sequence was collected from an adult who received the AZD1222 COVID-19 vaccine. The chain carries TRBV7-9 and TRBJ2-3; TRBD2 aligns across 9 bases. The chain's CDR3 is CASSPPNSGRGADTQYF. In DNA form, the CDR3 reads TGTGCCAGCAGCCCGCCGAATAGCGGGAGAGGCGCAGATACGCAGTATTTT.